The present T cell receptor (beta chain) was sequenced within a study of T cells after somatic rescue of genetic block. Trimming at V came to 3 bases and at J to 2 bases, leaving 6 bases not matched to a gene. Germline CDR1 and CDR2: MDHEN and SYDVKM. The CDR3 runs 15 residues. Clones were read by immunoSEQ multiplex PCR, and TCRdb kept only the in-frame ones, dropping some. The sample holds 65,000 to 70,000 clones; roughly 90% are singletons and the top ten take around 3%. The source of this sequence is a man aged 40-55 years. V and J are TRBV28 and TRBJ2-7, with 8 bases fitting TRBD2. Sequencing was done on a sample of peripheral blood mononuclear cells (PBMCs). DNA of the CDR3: TGTGCCAGCAGTTTGGGCGGGGGACTAGCCTACGAGCAGTACTTC. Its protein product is CASSLGGGLAYEQYF.